What follows are 8 T cell receptor beta chains derived from one specimen sequenced in a study of T-cell reconstitution after alpha-beta-depleted transplantation in children. A library of TCRbeta sequences, prepared with unique molecular identifiers, was generated. One entry per CDR3 protein results from TCRdb running MiXCR on the PCR reads. This table holds a few hundred thousand distinct CDR3 sequences, about an eighth found once. The sequencing used PBMCs, mostly from graft donor cells, collected 360 days after TCRalphabeta/CD19-depleted stem cell transplant. Every receptor here comes from a male patient younger than 18 who had a stem cell transplant for acute myeloid leukemia, so the T cells may come from the graft donor.

V and J are TRBV28 and TRBJ2-3, with 8 bases aligning to TRBD2. CDR1 and CDR2 from the germline V gene are MDHEN and SYDVKM. The CDR3 runs to 15 residues. With 4 bases clipped from V and 2 bases from J, the junction kept 5 bases outside the gene matches. This CDR3 reads CASSWTSPTTDTQYF. CDR3 nucleotide sequence: TGTGCCAGCAGTTGGACTAGCCCTACCACAGATACGCAGTATTTT.

This clonotype was seen a few times. The CDR3 spells CASALLGQATDTQYF. The CDR3 DNA reads TGTGCCAGCGCCCTATTGGGACAAGCCACAGATACGCAGTATTTT. The rearrangement joins TRBV28 to TRBJ2-3; TRBD1 might be the D (6 bases). The CDR3 length is 15 residues. Deletions cut 8 bases from V and 2 bases from J, with 17 bases between. Per germline, CDR1 MDHEN and CDR2 SYDVKM. Using reference TRBV28 and TRBJ2-3 for the parts outside the CDR3, the full variable domain is DVKVTQSSRYLVKRTGEKVFLECVQDMDHENMFWYRQDPGLGLRLIYFSYDVKMKEKGDIPEGYSVSREKKERFSLILESASTNQTSMYLCASALLGQATDTQYFGPGTRLTVL.

The CDR3 sequence: CASSLGTPEKLFF. The CDR3 DNA reads as TGCGCCAGCAGCCTCGGGACACCTGAAAAACTGTTTTTT. The rearrangement uses TRBV5-1 and TRBJ1-4; a weak D match, TRBD1 (6 bases). Germline CDR1 reads SGHRS; CDR2 reads YFSETQ. The CDR3 sequence is 13 residues long. Trimming cost V 4 bases and J 7 bases, with 11 bases left between them.

This clonotype came up a few times. The chain uses TRBV10-3 and TRBJ2-6, with 8 bases matching TRBD1. The J segment lost 0 bases and the V segment lost 5 bases, leaving 21 bases of the junction unmatched. This CDR3 has 22 amino acids. Germline loops: CDR1 ENHRY, CDR2 SYGVKD. This chain's CDR3 is CAISTQKKGQGKFFSGANVLTF. CDR3 in DNA: TGTGCCATCAGTACCCAAAAAAAAGGACAGGGTAAATTCTTCTCTGGGGCCAACGTCCTGACTTTC.

This clonotype turned up a few times. The chain has TRBV19 and TRBJ1-2, with TRBD1 matching over 7 bases. The germline gives CDR1 LNHDA, CDR2 SQIVND (reference sequence). The V and J ends lost 8 bases and 2 bases, in that order; junction bases with no gene match: 2. This CDR3 region has 12 residues. The CDR3 here is CASRQGNYGYTF. The CDR3, as DNA: TGTGCCAGTCGACAGGGAAACTATGGCTACACCTTC.

The gene calls are TRBV11-2 and TRBJ2-1; the D gene is possibly TRBD2 (6 bases). Germline CDR1 SGHAT, CDR2 FQNNGV. The CDR3 is 14 residues long. The V and J ends lost 7 bases and 0 bases respectively, with 10 bases between them. Written as DNA, the CDR3 is TGTGCCAGCATTATGGGACTCTCCTACAATGAGCAGTTCTTC. Translation: CASIMGLSYNEQFF. Based on the CDR3 plus reference TRBV11-2 and TRBJ2-1, the full variable domain is EAGVAQSPRYKIIEKRQSVAFWCNPISGHATLYWYQQILGQGPKLLIQFQNNGVVDDSQLPKDRFSAERLKGVDSTLKIQPAKLEDSAVYLCASIMGLSYNEQFFGPGTRLTVL.

This clonotype showed up many times. This chain connects TRBV3-1 to TRBJ2-3; 11 nucleotides line up with TRBD1. The V gene's germline CDR1 is LGHDT and CDR2 YNNKEL (reference sequence). The CDR3 runs to 15 residues. After removal of 2 bases from V and 4 bases from J, the junction contained 2 bases not matched to a gene. The CDR3 spells CASSQLDRGPDTQYF. CDR3 nucleotides: TGTGCCAGCAGCCAACTGGACAGGGGGCCAGATACGCAGTATTTT.

This clonotype was seen a handful of times. The genes are TRBV29-1 and TRBJ2-7, with D maybe TRBD2 (7 bases). Germline lookup yields CDR1 SQVTM and CDR2 ANQGSEA. This CDR3 has 13 residues. V lost 7 bases to trimming and J lost 2 bases, with 15 bases between them. The CDR3 DNA reads TGCAGCGCAAAGGTGGGGGGGCCCTACGAGCAGTACTTC. It translates to CSAKVGGPYEQYF.